What follows describes a single T cell receptor (beta chain). Antigen: not known. One end of the junction fails to match germline, which may point to a read error. This record belongs to a study of post-analysis software for immune sequencing data. Findings of the study overall: Controls showed lower frequencies than patients for 4 or 5 TRBV segments, and TRBV5-6, TRBV5-1 and TRBV20-1 were among these. Normalized Chao1 diversity was significantly reduced in patients versus controls.

The TCR beta cDNA libraries contained unique molecular identifiers. When about 0.9 to 11 million T cells were used, they gave a few hundred thousand cDNA molecules. Each CDR3 protein is one row after TCRdb ran MiXCR on the PCR reads. The sample holds 650,000 to 850,000 distinct CDR3 sequences; 53% are singletons and the top ten take approximately 4.5%. Germline CDR1 is SGHRS and CDR2 is YFSETQ. The CDR3 is 14 residues long. Sequenced input: blood. V usage is TRBV5-1 and J usage is TRBJ1-2; 10 positions agree with TRBD1. The clonotype originates from a girl aged 10 to 17 with multiple sclerosis. CDR3 amino acids: CASSFGQGEYGYTF. Written as DNA, the CDR3 is TGCGCCAGTAGCTTCGGACAGGGGGAATATGGCTACACCTTC.